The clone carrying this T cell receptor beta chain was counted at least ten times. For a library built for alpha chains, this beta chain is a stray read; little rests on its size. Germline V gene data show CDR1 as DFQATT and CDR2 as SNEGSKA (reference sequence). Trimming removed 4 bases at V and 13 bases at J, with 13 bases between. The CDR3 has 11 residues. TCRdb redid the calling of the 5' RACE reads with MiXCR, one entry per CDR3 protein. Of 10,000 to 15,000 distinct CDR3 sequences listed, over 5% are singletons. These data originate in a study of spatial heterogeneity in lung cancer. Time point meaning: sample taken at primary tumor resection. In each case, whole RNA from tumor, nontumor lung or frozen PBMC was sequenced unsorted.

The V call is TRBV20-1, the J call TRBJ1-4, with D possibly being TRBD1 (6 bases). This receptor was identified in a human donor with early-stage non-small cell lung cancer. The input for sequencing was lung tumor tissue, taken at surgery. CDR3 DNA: TGCAGTGCTACCGGACAGCTGGGACTGTTTTTT. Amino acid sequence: CSATGQLGLFF.